The entry below describes one T cell receptor beta chain. Sequencing used immunoSEQ multiplex PCR; TCRdb keeps in-frame clones, though not all of them. The sample contains tens of thousands of clones, just over 90% of which appear only once. The data stem from a study of control samples from healthy donors and cancer patients. Germline loops: CDR1 MNHEY, CDR2 SVGAGI. Unmatched junction bases numbered 7, after V lost 7 bases and J lost 4 bases. The CDR3 loop spans 15 amino acids. The sequence derives from a woman in her twenties or thirties in good health. This chain joins TRBV6-5 and TRBJ2-1; 10 positions match TRBD2. Material: blood. In DNA form, the CDR3 reads TGTGCCAGCAAGAGGGCAGCGGGGGGGTACAATGAGCAGTTCTTC. Translation: CASKRAAGGYNEQFF.